The rows below give T cell receptor beta chains drawn from one sample of a study of cytomegalovirus exposure and HLA in healthy donors. The protocol was immunoSEQ multiplex PCR, while the TCRdb copy is restricted to in-frame clones and leaves out a portion. Among about 80,000 clones listed, approximately 66% were seen once. Sequenced: PBMCs. Receptors originate from a male donor in good health and CMV-seropositive. Each CDR3 is given with its conserved first and last residue. A D gene is named only where the DNA matches it firmly. The size field is filled for only some rows; it gives once, few, many or a size class.

J: TRBJ1-4; D: TRBD1; V: TRBV7-2; size: medium-sized; CDR3: CASSPTDRAINEKLFF; DNA: TGTGCCAGCAGCCCCACGGACAGGGCCATTAATGAAAAACTGTTTTTT
J: TRBJ2-3; D: TRBD2; V: TRBV14; size: -; CDR3: CASSQDLGGRGKSDTQYF; DNA: TGTGCCAGCAGCCAAGATCTAGGCGGGAGGGGTAAATCAGATACGCAGTATTTT
J: TRBJ1-2; D: -; V: TRBV30; size: few; CDR3: CAWRMWHYGYPF; DNA: TGTGCCTGGAGGATGTGGCACTATGGCTACCCCTTC
J: TRBJ2-5; D: -; V: TRBV29-1; size: -; CDR3: CSVEGDWSPGTQYF; DNA: TGCAGCGTTGAAGGGGACTGGTCTCCCGGGACCCAGTACTTC
J: TRBJ2-6; D: TRBD1; V: TRBV28; size: -; CDR3: CASSLRTGPGSGANVLTF; DNA: TGTGCCAGCAGTTTAAGGACAGGGCCAGGCTCTGGGGCCAACGTCCTGACTTTC
J: TRBJ2-2; D: -; V: TRBV7-7; size: -; CDR3: CASSLGVDGELFF; DNA: TGTGCCAGCAGCTTGGGAGTGGATGGGGAGCTGTTTTTT
J: TRBJ2-7; D: -; V: TRBV5-1; size: -; CDR3: CASSSTGRDDFEQYF; DNA: TGCGCCAGCAGCTCCACTGGGCGGGACGACTTCGAGCAGTACTTC
J: TRBJ1-6; D: -; V: TRBV5-1; size: once; CDR3: CASSLEESSYNSPLHF; DNA: TGCGCCAGCAGCTTGGAAGAGAGCTCCTATAATTCACCCCTCCACTTT
J: TRBJ2-7; D: TRBD2; V: TRBV18; size: few; CDR3: CASSPGGSYEQYF; DNA: TGTGCCAGCTCACCGGGAGGGTCCTACGAGCAGTACTTC
J: TRBJ2-7; D: -; V: TRBV14; size: -; CDR3: CASSQELSPGYSYEQYF; DNA: TGTGCCAGCAGCCAAGAATTATCTCCGGGTTACTCCTACGAGCAGTACTTC
J: TRBJ2-7; D: -; V: TRBV6-4; size: -; CDR3: CASSGLTVHEQYF; DNA: TGTGCCAGCAGCGGTCTGACAGTCCACGAGCAGTACTTC
J: TRBJ2-2; D: TRBD2; V: TRBV7-2; size: -; CDR3: CASRTSGGDTGELFF; DNA: TGTGCCAGCAGAACTAGCGGGGGGGACACCGGGGAGCTGTTTTTT
J: TRBJ1-1; D: TRBD1; V: TRBV11-1; size: -; CDR3: CASGPGGNPSEAFF; DNA: TGTGCCAGTGGCCCAGGGGGCAACCCAAGTGAAGCTTTCTTT
J: TRBJ1-6; D: -; V: TRBV19; size: -; CDR3: CASSIRTDNSPLHF; DNA: TGTGCCAGTAGTATTAGGACAGATAATTCACCCCTCCACTTT
J: TRBJ1-2; D: -; V: TRBV5-1; size: few; CDR3: CASSLEAGRGGANYGYTF; DNA: TGCGCCAGCAGCTTGGAGGCAGGTCGCGGGGGAGCTAACTATGGCTACACCTTC
J: TRBJ2-5; D: TRBD1; V: TRBV18; size: -; CDR3: CASSPWDRPQETQYF; DNA: TGTGCCAGCTCCCCTTGGGACAGACCTCAAGAGACCCAGTACTTC
J: TRBJ2-7; D: TRBD1; V: TRBV27; size: -; CDR3: CASSLGTGGGEQYF; DNA: TGTGCCAGCAGTTTAGGGACAGGGGGCGGGGAGCAGTACTTC
J: TRBJ1-2; D: -; V: TRBV13; size: -; CDR3: CASSLGTVNYGYTF; DNA: TGTGCCAGCAGCTTAGGGACAGTGAACTATGGCTACACCTTC
J: TRBJ1-1; D: TRBD1; V: TRBV7-3; size: -; CDR3: CASSLQGVDTEAFF; DNA: TGTGCCAGCAGCTTACAGGGGGTTGACACTGAAGCTTTCTTT
J: TRBJ2-7; D: -; V: TRBV5-4; size: few; CDR3: CASSRNSYEQYF; DNA: TGTGCCAGCAGCCGTAACTCCTACGAGCAGTACTTC
J: TRBJ1-4; D: -; V: TRBV5-4; size: -; CDR3: CASSPSRDNEKLFF; DNA: TGTGCCAGCAGCCCCAGCCGGGATAATGAAAAACTGTTTTTT
J: TRBJ2-7; D: TRBD1; V: TRBV28; size: few; CDR3: CASSSAAGQGSYEQYF; DNA: TGTGCCAGCAGTTCCGCTGCAGGACAGGGTTCCTACGAGCAGTACTTC
J: TRBJ1-2; D: -; V: TRBV30; size: -; CDR3: CAWTPGTNNYGYTF; DNA: TGTGCCTGGACCCCGGGGACAAATAACTATGGCTACACCTTC
J: TRBJ2-5; D: -; V: TRBV7-2; size: -; CDR3: CASSSSVYQETQYF; DNA: TGTGCCAGCAGCTCTAGCGTGTACCAAGAGACCCAGTACTTC
J: TRBJ2-1; D: -; V: TRBV23-1; size: few; CDR3: CASSQDLWGHKDEQFF; DNA: TGCGCCAGCAGTCAGGACCTCTGGGGGCATAAGGATGAGCAGTTCTTC
J: TRBJ1-6; D: TRBD1; V: TRBV7-2; size: -; CDR3: CASSKETGAGSPLHF; DNA: TGTGCCAGCAGCAAAGAGACAGGGGCTGGTTCACCCCTCCACTTT
J: TRBJ1-5; D: -; V: TRBV19; size: few; CDR3: CASSMAASTTNQPQHF; DNA: TGTGCCAGTAGTATGGCAGCCAGCACTACTAATCAGCCCCAGCATTTT
J: TRBJ1-2; D: -; V: TRBV9; size: -; CDR3: CASSWTEEGYTF; DNA: TGTGCCAGCAGCTGGACGGAGGAAGGCTACACCTTC
J: TRBJ1-6; D: -; V: TRBV27; size: medium-sized; CDR3: CASSFRGGGSPLHF; DNA: TGTGCCAGCAGTTTCAGGGGTGGAGGCTCACCCCTCCACTTT